Listed below are T cell receptor beta chains from one sample, sequenced in a study of blood T cells in healthy people across ages. Via MiXCR, TCRdb re-called the 5' RACE reads, giving one row per CDR3 protein. The sample carries about 970,000 distinct CDR3 sequences, 51% recorded once. Sequenced: blood. These receptors were obtained from a woman in her sixties or seventies in good health. CDR3s include the opening cysteine and the closing phenylalanine or tryptophan. Each record gives: V gene, J gene, clone size, D gene, CDR3 DNA, CDR3 protein. A D gene is named only where the DNA matches it firmly. Expanded clones get a size class; other rows say once, few or many, or leave the size out.

V gene: TRBV4-1; J gene: TRBJ2-7; clone size: NA; D gene: NA; CDR3 DNA: TGCGCCAGCAGCCGTCTTATGGGACATCAAGCCTACGAGCAGTACTTC; CDR3 protein: CASSRLMGHQAYEQYF
V gene: TRBV11-2; J gene: TRBJ1-4; clone size: NA; D gene: NA; CDR3 DNA: TGTGCCAGCAGCCCTAGTCTGCGGGTTGAAAAACTGTTTTTT; CDR3 protein: CASSPSLRVEKLFF
V gene: TRBV27; J gene: TRBJ2-7; clone size: NA; D gene: NA; CDR3 DNA: TGTGCCAGCAGCGAAACAGGGCCCTTCTACGAGCAGTACTTC; CDR3 protein: CASSETGPFYEQYF
V gene: TRBV2; J gene: TRBJ1-6; clone size: NA; D gene: NA; CDR3 DNA: TGTGCCAGTCGACAGGAGAGCTCCTATAATTCACCCCTCCACTTT; CDR3 protein: CASRQESSYNSPLHF
V gene: TRBV25-1; J gene: TRBJ2-1; clone size: few; D gene: TRBD2; CDR3 DNA: TGTGCCAGCAGTGAATTAGGAACTAGCGGGCCCTACAATGAGCAGTTCTTC; CDR3 protein: CASSELGTSGPYNEQFF
V gene: TRBV4-1; J gene: TRBJ2-1; clone size: NA; D gene: TRBD2; CDR3 DNA: TGCGCCAGCAGCCAATCCACGACAGGGAAACTAGCGGGAGTGAGTCACAATGAGCAGTTCTTC; CDR3 protein: CASSQSTTGKLAGVSHNEQFF
V gene: TRBV6-2/TRBV6-3; J gene: TRBJ2-5; clone size: NA; D gene: NA; CDR3 DNA: TGTGCCAGCGCGGCCGTTCAAGAGACCCAGTACTTC; CDR3 protein: CASAAVQETQYF
V gene: TRBV4-3; J gene: TRBJ2-5; clone size: few; D gene: NA; CDR3 DNA: TGCGCCAGCAGCCAAGGGGCAGTTCAAGAGACCCAGTACTTC; CDR3 protein: CASSQGAVQETQYF
V gene: TRBV6-2/TRBV6-3; J gene: TRBJ2-5; clone size: NA; D gene: TRBD1; CDR3 DNA: TGTGCCAGCAGCACGGGACAGGGTGGGGCCCAGTACTTC; CDR3 protein: CASSTGQGGAQYF
V gene: TRBV6-2/TRBV6-3; J gene: TRBJ2-7; clone size: few; D gene: NA; CDR3 DNA: TGTGCCAGCAGTCGACCACCTCAGGGCGAGCAGTACTTC; CDR3 protein: CASSRPPQGEQYF
V gene: TRBV21-1; J gene: TRBJ1-6; clone size: few; D gene: NA; CDR3 DNA: TGTGCCAGCAGCACAATTGACCTAGGGACAGCTCAAAATTCACCCCTCCACTTT; CDR3 protein: CASSTIDLGTAQNSPLHF
V gene: TRBV7-9; J gene: TRBJ1-2; clone size: once; D gene: NA; CDR3 DNA: TGTGCCAGCAGCTTAACCCGGACCGGCTATGGCTACACCTTC; CDR3 protein: CASSLTRTGYGYTF
V gene: TRBV4-2; J gene: TRBJ2-3; clone size: NA; D gene: NA; CDR3 DNA: TGTGCCAGCAGCCAAGCTTGGAGGAGCACAGATACGCAGTATTTT; CDR3 protein: CASSQAWRSTDTQYF
V gene: TRBV6-2/TRBV6-3; J gene: TRBJ2-7; clone size: NA; D gene: NA; CDR3 DNA: TGTGCCAGCAGTATCTTCTACGAGCAGTACTTC; CDR3 protein: CASSIFYEQYF
V gene: TRBV20-1; J gene: TRBJ1-2; clone size: NA; D gene: TRBD1; CDR3 DNA: TGCAGTGCTGGACAGGGCCGGGGTGGCTACACCTTC; CDR3 protein: CSAGQGRGGYTF
V gene: TRBV6-5; J gene: TRBJ2-6; clone size: many; D gene: NA; CDR3 DNA: TGTGCCAGCAGAGGAGGTTACTCTGGGGCCAACGTCCTGACTTTC; CDR3 protein: CASRGGYSGANVLTF
V gene: TRBV29-1; J gene: TRBJ2-1; clone size: few; D gene: TRBD2; CDR3 DNA: TGCAGCGTTCCTGGCGGCGGGAGGGTCTACAATGAGCAGTTCTTC; CDR3 protein: CSVPGGGRVYNEQFF
V gene: TRBV2; J gene: TRBJ2-7; clone size: few; D gene: NA; CDR3 DNA: TGTGCCAGCACCCAGGACATTATCTACGAGCAGTACTTC; CDR3 protein: CASTQDIIYEQYF
V gene: TRBV4-3; J gene: TRBJ1-2; clone size: NA; D gene: TRBD1; CDR3 DNA: TGCGCCAGCAGTCTTGACGGACAGGGTAGTAATGGCTACACCTTC; CDR3 protein: CASSLDGQGSNGYTF
V gene: TRBV15; J gene: TRBJ2-7; clone size: NA; D gene: NA; CDR3 DNA: TGTGCCACCAGCAGAGATGGTCAGGTCTACAATGAGCAGTACTTC; CDR3 protein: CATSRDGQVYNEQYF
V gene: TRBV9; J gene: TRBJ2-7; clone size: NA; D gene: NA; CDR3 DNA: TGTGCCAGCAGCGTAGTGGGAGTCGGTGGCGAGCAGTACTTC; CDR3 protein: CASSVVGVGGEQYF
V gene: TRBV7-2; J gene: TRBJ2-5; clone size: few; D gene: NA; CDR3 DNA: TGTGCCAGCAGCAAAGGGATCCAAGAGACCCAGTACTTC; CDR3 protein: CASSKGIQETQYF
V gene: TRBV24-1; J gene: TRBJ2-1; clone size: NA; D gene: NA; CDR3 DNA: TGTGCCACCAGTGATCCCCAGGCCGGGACAAAAAACAATGAGCAGTTCTTC; CDR3 protein: CATSDPQAGTKNNEQFF